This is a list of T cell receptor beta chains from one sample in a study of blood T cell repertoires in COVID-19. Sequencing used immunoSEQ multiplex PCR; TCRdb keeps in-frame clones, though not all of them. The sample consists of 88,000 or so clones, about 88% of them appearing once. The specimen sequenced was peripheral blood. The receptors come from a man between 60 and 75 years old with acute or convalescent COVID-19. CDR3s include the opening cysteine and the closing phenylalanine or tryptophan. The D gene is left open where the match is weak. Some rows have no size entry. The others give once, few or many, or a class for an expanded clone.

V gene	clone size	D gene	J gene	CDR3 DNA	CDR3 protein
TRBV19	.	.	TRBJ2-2	TGTGCCAGTAGTATGGTTCTGACAAGTCGAACCGGGGAGCTGTTTTTT	CASSMVLTSRTGELFF
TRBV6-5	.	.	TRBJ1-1	TGTGCCAGCAGGAACTATCTGAGGGGAGGCACTGAAGCTTTCTTT	CASRNYLRGGTEAFF
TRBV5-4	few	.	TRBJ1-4	TGTGCCAGCAGCCCCCCGCGAGGGGAAAAACTGTTTTTT	CASSPPRGEKLFF
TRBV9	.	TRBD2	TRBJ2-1	TGTGCCAGCAGCGAGGGGGGACTAGCGGGAACTTTCGATGAGCAGTTCTTC	CASSEGGLAGTFDEQFF
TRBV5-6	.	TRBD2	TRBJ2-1	TGTGCCAGCAGCTTGGCGGGACTAGCCGTCCATGAGCAGTTCTTC	CASSLAGLAVHEQFF
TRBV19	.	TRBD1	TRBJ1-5	TGTGCCAGTAGTAGCCAACACAGGGGGTTTGGGCCCCAGCATTTT	CASSSQHRGFGPQHF
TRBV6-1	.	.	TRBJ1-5	TGTGCCAGCAGTGAGAGTTATGTGAATCAGCCCCAGCATTTT	CASSESYVNQPQHF
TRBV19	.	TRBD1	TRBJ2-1	TGTGCCAGTAGTGGGACAGACTATGATGAGCAGTTCTTC	CASSGTDYDEQFF
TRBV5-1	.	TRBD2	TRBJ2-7	TGCGCCAGCAGCTTGGTGGTTAGCGGGGGCCAAACCTACGAGCAGTACTTC	CASSLVVSGGQTYEQYF
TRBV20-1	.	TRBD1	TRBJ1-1	TGCAGTGCTAGTAGGGGGCTAGGGACTGAAGCTTTCTTT	CSASRGLGTEAFF
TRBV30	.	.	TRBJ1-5	TGTGCCTGGAGTGCGATGCAGGGATCCTACAATCAGCCCCAGCATTTT	CAWSAMQGSYNQPQHF
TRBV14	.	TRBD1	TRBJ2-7	TGTGCCAGCAGCCTCCGACCGGGGACAGGGGTTAGCGAGCAGTACTTC	CASSLRPGTGVSEQYF
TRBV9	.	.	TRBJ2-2	TGTGCCAGCAGCGTAAGGGAGCGGACGAACACCGGGGAGCTGTTTTTT	CASSVRERTNTGELFF
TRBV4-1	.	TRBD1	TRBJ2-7	TGCGCCAGCAGCTGGGAACCCGGGACAGCCCTCTACGAGCAGTACTTC	CASSWEPGTALYEQYF
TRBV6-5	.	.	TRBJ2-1	TGTGCCGCGCACGCTGGCGGGACGAGGAATGAGCAGTTCTTC	CAAHAGGTRNEQFF
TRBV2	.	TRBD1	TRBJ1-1	TGTGCCAGCAGTGAATCCGGATCGGGACAGGGGGCTGGAAACACTGAAGCTTTCTTT	CASSESGSGQGAGNTEAFF
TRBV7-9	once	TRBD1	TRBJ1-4	TGTGCCAGCAGCGGAGGGACAGGAAGGTCTGAAAAACTGTTTTTT	CASSGGTGRSEKLFF
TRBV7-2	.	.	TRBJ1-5	TGTGCCAGCAGCTCCAGGGTGAGCAATCAGCCCCAGCATTTT	CASSSRVSNQPQHF
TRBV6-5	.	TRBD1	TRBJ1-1	TGTGCCAGCAGTCCCGGGGACAGGGGGACTGAAGCTTTCTTT	CASSPGDRGTEAFF
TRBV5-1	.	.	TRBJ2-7	TGCGCCAGCAGCCCATCCCCCGGGAGAATCTACGAGCAGTACTTC	CASSPSPGRIYEQYF
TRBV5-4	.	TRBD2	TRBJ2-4	TGTGCCAGCAGTTACGGGGGGGGAATTGGCAAAAACATTCAGTACTTC	CASSYGGGIGKNIQYF
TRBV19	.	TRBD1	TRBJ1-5	TGTGCCAGTAGTATATTGGGACAGGGTAATCAGCCCCAGCATTTT	CASSILGQGNQPQHF
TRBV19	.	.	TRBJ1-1	TGTGCCAGTAGTAGCCTCAGGGGTACTGAAGCTTTCTTT	CASSSLRGTEAFF
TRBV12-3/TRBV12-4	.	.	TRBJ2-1	TGTGCCAGCAGTTCTAGCGCCTCGGGTGAGCAGTTCTTC	CASSSSASGEQFF
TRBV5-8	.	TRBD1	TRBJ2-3	TGTGCCAGCAGCTGGAACAGGGGTCGGACAGATACGCAGTATTTT	CASSWNRGRTDTQYF
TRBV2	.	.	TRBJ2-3	TGTGCCAGCAGCCTCCAGGATACGCAGTATTTT	CASSLQDTQYF
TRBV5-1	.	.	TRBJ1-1	TGCGCCAGCAGCTTGAATTCGGGGAACACTGAAGCTTTCTTT	CASSLNSGNTEAFF
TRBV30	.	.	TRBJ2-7	TGTGCCTGGAGAGCGAAAAGACAGGTCTACGAGCAGTACTTC	CAWRAKRQVYEQYF
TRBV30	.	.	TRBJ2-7	TGTGCCTGGAGTCCACTTGGGGTTTCCGGGAGAGACTACGAGCAGTACTTC	CAWSPLGVSGRDYEQYF
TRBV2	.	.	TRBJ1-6	TGTGCCAGCAGTGAAAGCACACCCCTCCACTTT	CASSESTPLHF
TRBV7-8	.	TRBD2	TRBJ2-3	TGTGCCAGCAGCTTAGTTACTAGCGGGGGTAAAGATACGCAGTATTTT	CASSLVTSGGKDTQYF
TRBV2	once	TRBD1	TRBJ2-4	TGTGCCAGCAGGCTAGACAGGGGCGGAACCAAAAACATTCAGTACTTC	CASRLDRGGTKNIQYF
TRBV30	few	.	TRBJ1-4	TGTGCCCGCCCGTCGGGGGAGGGGGAAAAACTGTTTTTT	CARPSGEGEKLFF
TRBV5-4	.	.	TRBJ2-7	TGTGCCAGCAGGATCGACAGGCTAACTCGCGAGCAGTACTTC	CASRIDRLTREQYF
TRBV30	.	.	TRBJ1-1	TGTGCCTGGAGTGTACTTGGGGCTTCGAACACTGAAGCTTTCTTT	CAWSVLGASNTEAFF
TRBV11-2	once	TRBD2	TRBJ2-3	TGTGCCAGCAGCCCAAGCGGGGGCGCGGTGTCGCAGTATTTT	CASSPSGGAVSQYF
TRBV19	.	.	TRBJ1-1	TGTGCCAGTAGTATCGGCAGGGGCACCCCGAACACTGAAGCTTTCTTT	CASSIGRGTPNTEAFF
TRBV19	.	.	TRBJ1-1	TGTGCCAGTAGTCCAAATCGGGGGACTGAAGCTTTCTTT	CASSPNRGTEAFF
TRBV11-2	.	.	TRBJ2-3	TGTGCCAGCAGCTTAGATCCTGGCACAGATACGCAGTATTTT	CASSLDPGTDTQYF
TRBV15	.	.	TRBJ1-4	TGTGCCACCAATCCAGGGGCCAGTGAAAAACTGTTTTTT	CATNPGASEKLFF
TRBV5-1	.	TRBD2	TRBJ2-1	TGCGCCAGCATGCGCGGGAGCGAGCAGTTCTTC	CASMRGSEQFF